The 20 T cell receptor beta chains below come from one sample, sequenced in a study of control samples from healthy donors and cancer patients. Sequencing used immunoSEQ multiplex PCR; TCRdb keeps in-frame clones, though not all of them. The sample has 65,000 to 90,000 clones; approximately 88% are singletons. The specimen sequenced was PBMCs. These receptors were obtained from a woman aged 45-59 years with colorectal cancer.

This chain links TRBV4-3 with TRBJ1-1; unclear D gene. Germline V gene lookup returns CDR1 LGHNA and CDR2 YSLEER. V lost 1 base and J lost 0, with 9 bases in between. The CDR3 is made up of 15 amino acids. The CDR3 DNA sequence: TGCGCCAGCAGCCAAGGAGCAGAGATGAACACTGAAGCTTTCTTT. Encoded protein: CASSQGAEMNTEAFF.

The chain uses TRBV19 and TRBJ1-2; 7 bases agree with TRBD1. Trimming at V came to 3 bases and at J to 3 bases, leaving 13 bases not matched to a gene. Looked up from germline, CDR1 is LNHDA and CDR2 is SQIVND (reference sequence). The CDR3 has 17 amino acids. Here the CDR3 DNA reads TGTGCCAGTAGTATCCCTGCCGGAGAGGGGGCCCACTATGGCTACACCTTC. It specifies CASSIPAGEGAHYGYTF.

The chain couples TRBV20-1 to TRBJ2-1, with D maybe TRBD2 (6 bases). V gave up 3 bases and J gave up 3 bases, with 15 bases separating them. The CDR3 runs to 15 residues. CDR1 and CDR2 from the germline V gene are DFQATT and SNEGSKA (reference sequence). CDR3 residues: CSASIRRARYNEQFF. The CDR3 nucleotides are TGCAGTGCTAGTATCAGGAGGGCCCGCTACAATGAGCAGTTCTTC.

This chain joins TRBV6-2 or TRBV6-3 and TRBJ2-7, with D perhaps TRBD2 (5 bases). The V and J ends lost 4 bases and 7 bases respectively, with 17 bases between them. The CDR3 sequence is 14 residues long. Per germline, CDR1 MNHEY and CDR2 SVGEGT. This chain's CDR3 is CASSSPRGREEQYV. The CDR3 DNA reads as TGTGCCAGCAGTTCCCCCCGGGGAAGGGAGGAGCAGTACGTC.

The rearrangement uses TRBV7-2 and TRBJ1-2; D not certain. The V gene's germline CDR1 is SGHTA and CDR2 FQGNSA. V was cut by 1 base and J by 4 bases, with 10 bases left in between. The CDR3 totals 14 residues. The CDR3 DNA sequence: TGTGCCAGCAGCTTAGTGGAGTGGGCCTATGGCTACACCTTC. It codes for CASSLVEWAYGYTF.

The rearrangement joins TRBV10-2 to TRBJ1-2; D remains ambiguous. Germline V gives CDR1 WSHSY, CDR2 SAAADI. The CDR3 has 11 residues. The V and J ends lost 2 bases and 7 bases respectively, with 5 bases between them. The CDR3 nucleotides are TGCGCCAGCAGTGAGGGTCTTGGCTACACCTTC. It is translated as CASSEGLGYTF.

This chain uses TRBV24-1 with TRBJ2-5; D is ambiguous. The CDR3 covers 14 residues. The V end lost 4 bases, the J end lost 7 bases, and 15 bases lay between the germline ends. CDR1 and CDR2 from the germline V gene are KGHDR and SFDVKD. The CDR3 DNA is TGTGCCACCAGTGACTACGGACCGCCTGGGACCCAGTACTTC. The encoded protein is CATSDYGPPGTQYF.

The V and J genes are TRBV2 and TRBJ1-5; TRBD1 might be the D (5 bases). Looked up from germline, CDR1 is SNHLY and CDR2 is FYNNEI. This CDR3 contains 13 residues. V dropped 3 bases and J dropped 7 bases, with 10 bases sitting between them. Here the CDR3 DNA reads TGTGCCAGCAGTGACGAGGGGTGGCAGCCCCAGCATTTT. Amino acid sequence: CASSDEGWQPQHF.

The rearrangement joins TRBV12-3 or TRBV12-4 to TRBJ1-3, with D unresolved. Trimming took 6 bases from V and 4 from J, leaving 7 bases between them. CDR3 length: 12 residues. CDR3 in DNA: TGTGCCAGCAGAACAGCGGGAAACACCATATATTTT. The encoded protein is CASRTAGNTIYF.

CDR3: CASAEGSYLTGELFF. CDR3 coding DNA: TGTGCCAGCGCCGAGGGCAGTTACCTCACCGGGGAGCTGTTTTTT. V and J are TRBV2 and TRBJ2-2; TRBD2 might be the D (5 bases). V lost 8 bases and J lost 4, with 17 bases in between. The CDR3 contains 15 residues. Germline lookup yields CDR1 SNHLY and CDR2 FYNNEI.

The V call is TRBV5-1, the J call TRBJ2-3; 8 positions match TRBD1. Germline loops: CDR1 SGHRS, CDR2 YFSETQ. The V gene end was trimmed by 4 bases and the J gene end by 8 bases; junction bases not matched to a gene: 6. The CDR3 contains 13 residues. DNA of the CDR3: TGCGCCAGCAGCCTGACAGGGGAGGCTACGCAGTATTTT. Amino acids: CASSLTGEATQYF.

CDR3 in amino acids: CASSLTGPNEKLFF. The DNA of the CDR3 is TGTGCCAGCAGCTTGACAGGGCCTAATGAAAAACTGTTTTTT. The V gene is TRBV5-6, the J gene TRBJ1-4; D is possibly TRBD1 (6 bases). This CDR3 is built from 14 residues. Per the germline V gene, CDR1 is SGHDT and CDR2 is YYEEEE. V lost 1 base, J lost 3 bases, and 7 bases lay in between.

The V gene is TRBV3-1 (or the pseudogene TRBV3-2), the J gene TRBJ1-1; TRBD1 might be the D (5 bases). V was shortened by 1 base and J by 4 bases, with 10 bases between the two germline ends. Per germline, CDR1 LGHDT and CDR2 YNNKEL (reference sequence). The CDR3 sequence is 14 residues long. CDR3 DNA: TGTGCCAGCAGCCAAGGTCGGGGGGGCACTGAAGCTTTCTTT. It yields the protein CASSQGRGGTEAFF.

The V call is TRBV10-3, the J call TRBJ2-7; perhaps TRBD1 as D (6 bases). V was trimmed by 0 bases and J by 9 bases, leaving 15 bases between them. Germline assignment: CDR1 ENHRY and CDR2 SYGVKD. This CDR3 is built from 14 residues. CDR3 nucleotides: TGTGCCATCAGTGAGTCAGCGACAGGTTTTGCGCAGTACGTC. Protein: CAISESATGFAQYV.

This chain uses TRBV9 with TRBJ1-6; a possible D gene is TRBD1 (5 bases). The CDR3 is 16 residues long. V dropped 0 bases and J dropped 4 bases, with 11 bases sitting between them. Per the germline V gene, CDR1 is SGDLS and CDR2 is YYNGEE. The DNA for the CDR3 is TGTGCCAGCAGCGTAGAGTCAGGGCCTTATAATTCACCCCTCCACTTT. Translated: CASSVESGPYNSPLHF.

This chain uses TRBV11-3 with TRBJ2-2, with 7 nucleotides matching TRBD2. V was clipped by 1 base and J by 1 base; unmatched bases: 3. Per germline, CDR1 SGHNT and CDR2 YENEEA. CDR3 size: 16 residues. CDR3 sequence: CASSLGLAENTGELFF. CDR3 sequence (DNA): TGTGCCAGCAGCTTAGGGCTAGCGGAGAACACCGGGGAGCTGTTTTTT. Full variable domain (outside the CDR3, taken from reference TRBV11-3 and TRBJ2-2): EAGVVQSPRYKIIEKKQPVAFWCNPISGHNTLYWYLQNLGQGPELLIRYENEEAVDDSQLPKDRFSAERLKGVDSTLKIQPAELGDSAVYLCASSLGLAENTGELFFGEGSRLTVL.

The genes are TRBV27 and TRBJ2-2; 7 nucleotides line up with TRBD2. The germline CDR1 and CDR2 sequences are MNHEY and SMNVEV (reference sequence). The CDR3 runs 15 residues. J was trimmed by 2 bases and V by 8 bases; bases with no gene match: 8. The CDR3, as DNA: TGTGCCAGCGGTCATGGGAGGGGAAACACCGGGGAGCTGTTTTTT. Residues: CASGHGRGNTGELFF.

V gene TRBV7-2 combines with J gene TRBJ2-1; 12 bases fit TRBD2. J lost 6 bases, V lost 5 bases, and 5 bases had no gene match. This CDR3 has 15 amino acids. Germline V gene lookup returns CDR1 SGHTA and CDR2 FQGNSA. The CDR3, as DNA: TGTGCCAGCAGCGTCTCTAGCGGGGGGGTCAATGAGCAGTTCTTC. This codes for CASSVSSGGVNEQFF. The entire variable domain, with the rest obtained from reference TRBV7-2 and TRBJ2-1, is as follows: GAGVSQSPSNKVTEKGKDVELRCDPISGHTALYWYRQSLGQGLEFLIYFQGNSAPDKSGLPSDRFSAERTGGSVSTLTIQRTQQEDSAVYLCASSVSSGGVNEQFFGPGTRLTVL.

The chain is built from TRBV7-9 and TRBJ2-1, with D perhaps TRBD2 (5 bases). V gave up 5 bases and J gave up 3 bases, with 14 bases separating them. Germline values: CDR1 SEHNR, CDR2 FQNEAQ (reference sequence). The CDR3 sequence is 15 residues long. Written as DNA, the CDR3 is TGTGCCAGCAGCCTAGACTCGGGGAGCTACAATGAGCAGTTCTTC. Encoded protein: CASSLDSGSYNEQFF.

The genes are TRBV6-5 and TRBJ1-4; TRBD1 might be the D (6 bases). CDR3 length: 14 residues. Germline V gene lookup returns CDR1 MNHEY and CDR2 SVGAGI. The ends were cut back, 2 bases at V and 7 bases at J, with 11 bases in the middle. The CDR3 protein is CASSYKGGGEKLFF. The CDR3 nucleotides are TGTGCCAGCAGTTACAAGGGGGGAGGTGAAAAACTGTTTTTT.